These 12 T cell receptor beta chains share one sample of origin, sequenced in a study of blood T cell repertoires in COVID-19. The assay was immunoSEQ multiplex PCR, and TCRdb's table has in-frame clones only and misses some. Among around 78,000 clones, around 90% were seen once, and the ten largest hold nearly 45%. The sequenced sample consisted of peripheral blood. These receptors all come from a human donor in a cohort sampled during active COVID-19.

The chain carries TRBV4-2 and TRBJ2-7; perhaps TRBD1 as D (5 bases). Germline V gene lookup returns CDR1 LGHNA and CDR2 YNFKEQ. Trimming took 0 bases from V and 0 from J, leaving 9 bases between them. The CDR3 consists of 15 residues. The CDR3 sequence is CASSQEWGSSYEQYF. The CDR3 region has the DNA TGTGCCAGCAGCCAAGAGTGGGGCAGCTCCTACGAGCAGTACTTC.

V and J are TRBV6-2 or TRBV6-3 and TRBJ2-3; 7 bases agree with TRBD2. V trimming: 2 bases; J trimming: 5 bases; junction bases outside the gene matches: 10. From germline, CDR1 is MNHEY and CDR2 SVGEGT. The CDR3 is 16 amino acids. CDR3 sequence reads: CASSYPRAGVIDTQYF. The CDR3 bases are TGTGCCAGCAGTTACCCCCGGGCGGGAGTGATAGATACGCAGTATTTT.

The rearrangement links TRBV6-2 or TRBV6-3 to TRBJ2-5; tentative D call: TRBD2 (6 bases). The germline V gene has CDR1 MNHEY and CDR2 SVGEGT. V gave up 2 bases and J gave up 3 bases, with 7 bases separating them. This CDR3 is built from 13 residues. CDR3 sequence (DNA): TGTGCCAGCAGTTACGGGGAGGAAGAGACCCAGTACTTC. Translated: CASSYGEEETQYF.

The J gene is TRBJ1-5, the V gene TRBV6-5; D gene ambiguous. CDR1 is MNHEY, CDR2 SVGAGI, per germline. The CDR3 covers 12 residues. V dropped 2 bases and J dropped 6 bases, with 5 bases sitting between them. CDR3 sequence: CASSYEGQPQHF. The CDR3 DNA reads TGTGCCAGCAGTTACGAGGGTCAGCCCCAGCATTTT.

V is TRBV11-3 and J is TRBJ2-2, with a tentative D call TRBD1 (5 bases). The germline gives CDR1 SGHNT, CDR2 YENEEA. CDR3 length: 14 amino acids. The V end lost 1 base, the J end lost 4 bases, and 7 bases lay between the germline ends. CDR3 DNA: TGTGCCAGCAGCTTAGCCCAGGGCACCGGGGAGCTGTTTTTT. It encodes CASSLAQGTGELFF. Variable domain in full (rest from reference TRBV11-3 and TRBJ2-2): EAGVVQSPRYKIIEKKQPVAFWCNPISGHNTLYWYLQNLGQGPELLIRYENEEAVDDSQLPKDRFSAERLKGVDSTLKIQPAELGDSAVYLCASSLAQGTGELFFGEGSRLTVL.

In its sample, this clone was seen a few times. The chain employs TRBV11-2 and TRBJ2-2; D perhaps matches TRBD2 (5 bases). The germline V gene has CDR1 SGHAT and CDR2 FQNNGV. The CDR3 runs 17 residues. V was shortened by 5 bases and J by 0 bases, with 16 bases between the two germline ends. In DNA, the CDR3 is TGTGCCAGCAGCCGAGGAGGAGGCGCGTCGAACACCGGGGAGCTGTTTTTT. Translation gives CASSRGGGASNTGELFF. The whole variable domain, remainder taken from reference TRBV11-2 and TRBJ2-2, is EAGVAQSPRYKIIEKRQSVAFWCNPISGHATLYWYQQILGQGPKLLIQFQNNGVVDDSQLPKDRFSAERLKGVDSTLKIQPAKLEDSAVYLCASSRGGGASNTGELFFGEGSRLTVL.

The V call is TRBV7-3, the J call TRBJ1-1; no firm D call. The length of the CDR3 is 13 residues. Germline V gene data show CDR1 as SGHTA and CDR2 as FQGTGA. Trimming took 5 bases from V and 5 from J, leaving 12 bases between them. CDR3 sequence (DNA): TGTGCCAGCAGCCAATTCGAACAGACTGAAGCTTTCTTT. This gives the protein CASSQFEQTEAFF.

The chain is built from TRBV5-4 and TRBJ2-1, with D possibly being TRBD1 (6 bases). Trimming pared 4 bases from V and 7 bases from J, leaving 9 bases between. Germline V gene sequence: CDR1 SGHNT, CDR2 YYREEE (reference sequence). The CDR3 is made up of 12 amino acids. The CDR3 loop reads CASSTDRNEQFF. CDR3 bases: TGTGCCAGCAGCACGGACAGAAATGAGCAGTTCTTC.

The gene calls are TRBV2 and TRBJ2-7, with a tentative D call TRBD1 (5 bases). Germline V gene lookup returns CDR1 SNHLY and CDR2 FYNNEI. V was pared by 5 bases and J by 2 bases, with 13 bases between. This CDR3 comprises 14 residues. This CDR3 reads CASSPDTRPYEQYF. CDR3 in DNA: TGTGCCAGCAGTCCGGACACGCGTCCCTACGAGCAGTACTTC.

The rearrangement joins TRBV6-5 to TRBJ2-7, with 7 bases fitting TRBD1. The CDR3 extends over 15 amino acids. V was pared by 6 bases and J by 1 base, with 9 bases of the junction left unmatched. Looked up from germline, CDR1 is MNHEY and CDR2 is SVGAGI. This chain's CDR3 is CASSSLGTASYEQYF. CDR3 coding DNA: TGTGCCAGCAGCTCCCTGGGGACAGCTTCCTACGAGCAGTACTTC.

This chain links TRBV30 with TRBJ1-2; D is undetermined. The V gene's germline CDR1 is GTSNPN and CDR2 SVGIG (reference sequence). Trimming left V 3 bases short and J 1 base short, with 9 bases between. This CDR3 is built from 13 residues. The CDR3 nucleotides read TGTGCCTGGAGCTTGGTCAGTAACTATGGCTACACCTTC. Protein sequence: CAWSLVSNYGYTF.

The CDR3 is CASSALALSYEQYF. CDR3 bases: TGTGCCAGCAGCGCCCTAGCCCTCTCCTACGAGCAGTACTTC. The rearrangement links TRBV7-2 to TRBJ2-7, with a possible D match to TRBD2 (5 bases). In germline, CDR1 is SGHTA, CDR2 FQGNSA. V was pared by 5 bases and J by 0 bases, with 11 bases between. This CDR3 comprises 14 residues.